Listed below are T cell receptor beta chains from one sample, sequenced in a study of early T cells in non-severe SARS-CoV-2 infection. One entry per CDR3 protein results from TCRdb running MiXCR on the 5' RACE reads. The sample contains 90,000 to 120,000 distinct CDR3 sequences, 11% of which appear only once. Sequenced sample: whole blood. All receptors come from an adult who was a healthcare worker with PCR-confirmed SARS-CoV-2 infection or an uninfected control (not recorded which). The CDR3 runs from the conserved cysteine through the conserved F or W.

>TRBJ1-1|TRBV5-1
CASSLGMTGRTEAFF
>TRBJ2-1|TRBV20-1
CSARAPGLVEGEQFF
>TRBJ2-2|TRBV9
CASNPREAPNTGELFF
>TRBJ2-1|TRBV11-3
CASSSISGPQFF
>TRBJ2-1|TRBV11-2
CASSAPGQGSEGISYNEQFF
>TRBJ2-5|TRBV28
CASSFPGQKETQYF
>TRBJ2-5|TRBV6-2/TRBV6-3
CASSFHLRGEGEETQYF
>TRBJ1-5|TRBV28
CASSQGGRDNNQPQHF
>TRBJ1-5|TRBV20-1
CSALQGARRNQPQHF
>TRBJ2-3|TRBV6-2/TRBV6-3
CASSEDRPGPDTQYF
>TRBJ2-1|TRBV29-1
CSVGAGKTVIQFF
>TRBJ1-2|TRBV30
CAWRTLSDGYTF
>TRBJ1-5|TRBV7-2
CASSFQGGIQPQHF
>TRBJ2-7|TRBV25-1
CASSREGWPYEQYF
>TRBJ1-3|TRBV5-1
CASSLSGLTSSGNTIYF
>TRBJ2-1|TRBV12-5
CASGGLAGGSYNEQFF
>TRBJ2-5|TRBV5-5
CASSLGQAGGETQYF
>TRBJ2-7|TRBV6-1
CASNGWVQREGAYEQYF
>TRBJ1-3|TRBV5-1
CASSVDRGQNTIYF
>TRBJ2-2|TRBV13
CASTDIAGAFGELFF
>TRBJ2-7|TRBV29-1
CSAGGTTRRREQYF
>TRBJ2-1|TRBV20-1
CSARDTKHEQFF
>TRBJ2-7|TRBV3-1
CASSQRTGIHEQYF
>TRBJ2-7|TRBV27
CASSGAGSYEQYF
>TRBJ2-5|TRBV12-3/TRBV12-4
CASSLSPRETQYF
>TRBJ2-6|TRBV6-2/TRBV6-3
CASSYWRGLGANVLTF
>TRBJ1-1|TRBV20-1
CSATGEGSTEAFF
>TRBJ2-2|TRBV20-1
CSARTSGTMNTGELFF
>TRBJ2-7|TRBV5-8
CASSLETGYEQYF
>TRBJ2-6|TRBV29-1
CSVAQGVMAGANVLTF
>TRBJ2-1|TRBV2
CASRIREPSSYNEQFF
>TRBJ2-1|TRBV7-6
CASSLGTSGTVEQFF
>TRBJ2-3|TRBV5-1
CASSPTNRGRTDTQYF
>TRBJ2-3|TRBV5-1
CASSGRAPITDTQYF
>TRBJ1-2|TRBV12-3/TRBV12-4
CASSFISSPNYGYTF
>TRBJ2-7|TRBV7-8
CASSLGQGGSEQYF
>TRBJ2-7|TRBV28
CASSGATHGTPYEQYF
>TRBJ1-1|TRBV5-4
CASSPGGSTEAFF
>TRBJ2-1|TRBV12-5
CASGLVRPERDLADSYNEQFF
>TRBJ2-3|TRBV28
CASSVASGRSATQYF
>TRBJ2-1|TRBV6-5
CASGWGYNEQFF
>TRBJ2-7|TRBV29-1
CSVENDLYEQYF
>TRBJ2-1|TRBV28
CASSPQKEQFF
>TRBJ2-1|TRBV18
CASSPLAGPKNEQFF
>TRBJ2-1|TRBV9
CASNPPWAGGNNEQFF
>TRBJ2-1|TRBV12-3/TRBV12-4
CASRRGTSGSHEQFF
>TRBJ2-5|TRBV20-1
CSARARTSTETQYF
>TRBJ1-6|TRBV12-3/TRBV12-4
CASSLAGQVVSPLHF
>TRBJ1-5|TRBV12-3/TRBV12-4
CASSPGQTYNQPQHF
>TRBJ1-4|TRBV6-6
CASRFQGSLNEKLFF
>TRBJ2-7|TRBV14
CASSQDLGDRRSYEQYF
>TRBJ1-1|TRBV20-1
CSAHGMAEHTEAFF
>TRBJ1-1|TRBV28
CASRTTGRAFF